The T cell receptor beta chain described here comes from a study of shared clonotypes between healthy human individuals. Splitting of CD4+ cells produced CD45RA+ naive and CD45RA-negative memory subsets. Findings and caveats of the study: Among a handful of donors, approximately 5.4% of naive CD4 clonotypes were found in common.

Genomic DNA (from each subset) was split evenly across several immunoSEQ plates. Profiled with immunoSEQ multiplex PCR; TCRdb holds only in-frame clones, not every one. The sample consists of some 900,000 clones, around 80% of them appearing once. CDR3 size: 17 residues. With 0 bases clipped from V and 8 bases from J, the junction kept 11 bases outside the gene matches. The germline V gene has CDR1 SGHNT and CDR2 YYREEE (reference sequence). Remarks on this clone: The target antigen is unknown.

The TCR comes from a man between 18 and 29 years old in good health. The V gene is TRBV5-4, the J gene TRBJ2-3; 11 positions match TRBD1. Material for sequencing was memory CD4+ T cells sorted from blood. Described subset: CD45RA-negative fraction. CDR3 region: CASSLADRGRESGTQYF. The CDR3 region has the DNA TGTGCCAGCAGCTTGGCGGACAGGGGGCGCGAGTCTGGTACGCAGTATTTT. Drawing the rest from reference TRBV5-4 and TRBJ2-3, the complete variable domain is ETGVTQSPTHLIKTRGQQVTLRCSSQSGHNTVSWYQQALGQGPQFIFQYYREEENGRGNFPPRFSGLQFPNYSSELNVNALELDDSALYLCASSLADRGRESGTQYFGPGTRLTVL.